This is a list of T cell receptor beta chains from one sample in a study of CD8 T cells in ankylosing spondylitis. TCRdb recomputed calls from the 5' RACE reads with MiXCR, one row per CDR3 protein. This sample carries approximately 340,000 distinct CDR3 sequences, under 15% of them seen once, and the ten largest clones take about 1%. The sequencing sample was made of blood, either unsorted or a sorted T cell fraction (not recorded which). These receptors all come from a male donor with ankylosing spondylitis or in good health (not recorded which). The CDR3 runs from the conserved cysteine through the conserved F or W. The D gene is left open where the match is weak. A row's size may be missing; if present it is once, few, many or a size class.

v_gene: TRBV4-2
abundance: NA
d_gene: NA
CDR3aa: CASSPRHGSTDTQYF

v_gene: TRBV12-3/TRBV12-4
abundance: NA
d_gene: NA
CDR3aa: CASSRDGDQPQHF

v_gene: TRBV12-3/TRBV12-4
abundance: few
d_gene: TRBD1
CDR3aa: CASSLAGIRGDTEAFF

v_gene: TRBV29-1
abundance: medium-sized
d_gene: NA
CDR3aa: CSVVQGRGTGELFF

v_gene: TRBV4-2
abundance: NA
d_gene: NA
CDR3aa: CASGPGLLCWALFF

v_gene: TRBV6-2/TRBV6-3
abundance: few
d_gene: NA
CDR3aa: CASGRISYEQYF

v_gene: TRBV13
abundance: few
d_gene: TRBD1
CDR3aa: CASSPRGQASYEQYF

v_gene: TRBV29-1
abundance: few
d_gene: NA
CDR3aa: CSVDPGRNSGTEAFF

v_gene: TRBV5-1
abundance: few
d_gene: NA
CDR3aa: CASSLDPPRLPGDIQYF

v_gene: TRBV2
abundance: NA
d_gene: TRBD1
CDR3aa: CASRQGYTEAFF

v_gene: TRBV28
abundance: many
d_gene: NA
CDR3aa: CASPNSNQPQHF

v_gene: TRBV15
abundance: few
d_gene: TRBD1
CDR3aa: CATSRADRDDEQYF

v_gene: TRBV29-1
abundance: NA
d_gene: NA
CDR3aa: CSGMTWTNTEAFF

v_gene: TRBV6-1
abundance: few
d_gene: NA
CDR3aa: CASSLSRDSYNEQFF

v_gene: TRBV29-1
abundance: NA
d_gene: NA
CDR3aa: CSVKGVNTEAFF

v_gene: TRBV6-1
abundance: NA
d_gene: NA
CDR3aa: CASSPDRFSNQPQHF

v_gene: TRBV3-1
abundance: few
d_gene: TRBD1
CDR3aa: CASSHGTGGNYNSPLHF

v_gene: TRBV21-1
abundance: NA
d_gene: NA
CDR3aa: CASTVISGAKVSYNEQFF

v_gene: TRBV12-3/TRBV12-4
abundance: NA
d_gene: TRBD2
CDR3aa: CASSSGGLAGVEQFF

v_gene: TRBV5-1
abundance: NA
d_gene: TRBD1
CDR3aa: CASSHRGGDYGYTF

v_gene: TRBV5-1
abundance: NA
d_gene: TRBD1
CDR3aa: CASSWGQVGETQYF

v_gene: TRBV12-3/TRBV12-4
abundance: many
d_gene: NA
CDR3aa: CASTPSRGFDEQYF

v_gene: TRBV20-1
abundance: few
d_gene: NA
CDR3aa: CSAGGYEQYF

v_gene: TRBV5-6
abundance: NA
d_gene: NA
CDR3aa: CASMGMDTQYF

v_gene: TRBV25-1
abundance: NA
d_gene: NA
CDR3aa: CVSRDRNTGELFF

v_gene: TRBV10-3
abundance: few
d_gene: NA
CDR3aa: CAISEPGGPTEAFF

v_gene: TRBV5-1
abundance: few
d_gene: NA
CDR3aa: CASSSQGVAEAFF

v_gene: TRBV29-1
abundance: NA
d_gene: NA
CDR3aa: CSVRTAGGYTF

v_gene: TRBV6-1
abundance: NA
d_gene: NA
CDR3aa: CASSTNRYQPQHF